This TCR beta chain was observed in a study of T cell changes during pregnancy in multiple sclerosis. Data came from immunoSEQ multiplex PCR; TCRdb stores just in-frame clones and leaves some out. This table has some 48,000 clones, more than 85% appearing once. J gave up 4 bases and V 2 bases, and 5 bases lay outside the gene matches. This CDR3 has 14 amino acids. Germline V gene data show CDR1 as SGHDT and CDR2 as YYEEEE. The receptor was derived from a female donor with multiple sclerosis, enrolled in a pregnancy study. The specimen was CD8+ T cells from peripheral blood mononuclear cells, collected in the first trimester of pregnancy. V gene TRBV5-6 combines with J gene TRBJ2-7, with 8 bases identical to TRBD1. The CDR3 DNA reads TGTGCCAGCAGCTTCCGGGACAGGAGGTACGAGCAGTACTTC. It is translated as CASSFRDRRYEQYF.